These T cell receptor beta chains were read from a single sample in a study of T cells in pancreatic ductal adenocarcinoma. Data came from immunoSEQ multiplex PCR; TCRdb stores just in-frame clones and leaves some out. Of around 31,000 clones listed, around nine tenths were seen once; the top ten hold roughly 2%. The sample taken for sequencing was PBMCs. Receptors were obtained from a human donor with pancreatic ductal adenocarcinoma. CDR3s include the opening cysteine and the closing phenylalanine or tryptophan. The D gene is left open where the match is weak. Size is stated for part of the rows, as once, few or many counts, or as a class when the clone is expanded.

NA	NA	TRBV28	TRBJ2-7	CASSFGRVEQYF	TGTGCCAGCAGTTTTGGCCGGGTGGAGCAGTACTTC
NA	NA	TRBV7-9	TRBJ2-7	CASSPRDGVYEQYF	TGTGCCAGCAGCCCCAGGGACGGGGTCTACGAGCAGTACTTC
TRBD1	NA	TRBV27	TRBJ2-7	CASSSPPGTGVYEQYF	TGTGCCAGCAGTTCACCTCCCGGGACAGGGGTTTACGAGCAGTACTTC
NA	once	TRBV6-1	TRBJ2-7	CASSEEGGLGSYEQYF	TGTGCCAGCAGTGAAGAGGGTGGACTCGGCTCCTACGAGCAGTACTTC
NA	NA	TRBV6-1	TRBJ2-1	CASSARSGNEQFF	TGTGCCAGCAGTGCACGGTCGGGCAATGAGCAGTTCTTC
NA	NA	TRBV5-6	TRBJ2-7	CASSSFNEQYF	TGTGCCAGCAGCTCGTTCAACGAGCAGTACTTC
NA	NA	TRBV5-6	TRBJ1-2	CASSLSHFGQQFAGYTF	TGTGCCAGCAGCTTGTCTCACTTTGGACAGCAGTTTGCTGGCTACACCTTC
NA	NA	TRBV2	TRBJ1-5	CASSVQGLENQPQHF	TGTGCCAGCAGTGTCCAGGGGTTGGAAAATCAGCCCCAGCATTTT
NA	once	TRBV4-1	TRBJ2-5	CASSQDSARPRPETQYF	TGCGCCAGCAGCCAAGATAGTGCTCGACCGAGGCCGGAGACCCAGTACTTC
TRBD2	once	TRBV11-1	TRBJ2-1	CASSLGSGAGNEQFF	TGTGCCAGCAGCTTAGGAAGCGGGGCTGGAAATGAGCAGTTCTTC
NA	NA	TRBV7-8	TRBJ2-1	CASSSRVGNEQFF	TGTGCCAGCAGCTCCAGGGTGGGCAATGAGCAGTTCTTC
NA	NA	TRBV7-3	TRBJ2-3	CASSLYPGVTDTQYF	TGTGCCAGCAGCTTATACCCGGGGGTGACAGATACGCAGTATTTT
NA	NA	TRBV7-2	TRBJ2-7	CASSSQGQATAYEQYF	TGTGCCAGCAGCTCCCAAGGGCAAGCGACCGCCTACGAGCAGTACTTC
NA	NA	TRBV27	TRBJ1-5	CASSLSGDATLKSIRVTQHF	TGTGCCAGCAGTTTATCGGGGGACGCCACATTGAAGTCAATCAGGGTGACCCAGCATTTT
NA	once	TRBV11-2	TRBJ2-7	CASSLGARGAPYSYEQYF	TGTGCCAGCAGCTTAGGTGCGCGGGGAGCGCCCTACTCCTACGAGCAGTACTTC
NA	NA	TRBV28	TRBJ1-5	CASTLGRGYGNQPQHF	TGTGCCAGCACCTTAGGGAGGGGGTACGGCAATCAGCCCCAGCATTTT
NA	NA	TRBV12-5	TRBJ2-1	CASGLVRAEQFF	TGTGCTAGTGGTTTGGTAAGGGCTGAGCAGTTCTTC
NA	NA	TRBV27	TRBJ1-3	CASSPHSSGNTIYF	TGTGCCAGCAGCCCTCATAGCTCTGGAAACACCATATATTTT
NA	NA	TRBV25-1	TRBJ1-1	CASCWVRVNTEAFF	TGTGCCAGCTGTTGGGTTCGGGTGAACACTGAAGCTTTCTTT
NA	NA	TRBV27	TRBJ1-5	CASSLAGNQPQHF	TGTGCCAGCAGTTTGGCAGGCAATCAGCCCCAGCATTTT
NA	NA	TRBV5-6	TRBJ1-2	CASLGAGVTYYGYTF	TGTGCCAGCCTCGGGGCGGGGGTAACCTACTATGGCTACACCTTC
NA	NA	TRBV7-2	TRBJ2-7	CASSFPPVNYEQYF	TGTGCCAGCAGCTTTCCCCCCGTCAACTACGAGCAGTACTTC
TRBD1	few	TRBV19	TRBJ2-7	CASSYSAGTATYEQYF	TGTGCCAGTAGCTATTCGGCCGGGACAGCAACCTACGAGCAGTACTTC
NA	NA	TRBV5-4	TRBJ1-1	CASSLVHSSNTEAFF	TGTGCCAGCAGCTTGGTTCACAGTTCGAACACTGAAGCTTTCTTT
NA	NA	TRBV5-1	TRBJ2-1	CASSPTGANTYNEQFF	TGCGCCAGCAGCCCCACTGGGGCTAATACGTACAATGAGCAGTTCTTC
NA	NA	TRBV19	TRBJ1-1	CASSPQNTEAFF	TGTGCCAGTAGTCCACAGAACACTGAAGCTTTCTTT
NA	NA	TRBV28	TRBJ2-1	CASSLAGSHNEQFF	TGTGCCAGCAGTTTGGCTGGCTCTCACAATGAGCAGTTCTTC
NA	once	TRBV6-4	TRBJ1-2	CASSDRLGAPYTF	TGTGCCAGCAGTGATCGATTGGGGGCCCCATACACCTTC
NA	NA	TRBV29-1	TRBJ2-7	CSVGEPSYEQYF	TGCAGCGTCGGGGAGCCCTCCTACGAGCAGTACTTC
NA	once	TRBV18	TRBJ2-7	CASSPDGAIGAEQYF	TGTGCCAGCTCACCAGATGGGGCAATCGGTGCCGAGCAGTACTTC
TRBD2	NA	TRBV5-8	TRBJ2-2	CASILGLAAGELFF	TGTGCCAGCATCTTGGGACTAGCGGCCGGGGAGCTGTTTTTT
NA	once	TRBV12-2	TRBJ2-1	CASRFLFYRVRFF	TGTGCAAGTCGCTTCCTATTTTACAGGGTGCGGTTCTTC
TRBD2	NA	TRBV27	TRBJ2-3	CASSFGGSRDTQYF	TGTGCCAGCAGTTTTGGCGGGAGTAGGGATACGCAGTATTTT
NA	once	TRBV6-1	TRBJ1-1	CASSDLRGAGTEAFF	TGTGCCAGCAGTGATTTGAGGGGCGCTGGAACTGAAGCTTTCTTT
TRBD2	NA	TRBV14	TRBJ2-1	CASSHLTGTMNNEQFF	TGTGCCAGCAGCCACCTTACCGGGACTATGAACAATGAGCAGTTCTTC
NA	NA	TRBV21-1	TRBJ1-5	CASSKNVGGQSNQPQHF	TGTGCCAGCAGCAAAAACGTCGGAGGACAATCGAACCAGCCCCAGCATTTT
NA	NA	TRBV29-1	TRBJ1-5	CSVGGTGKEPQHF	TGCAGCGTTGGTGGTACAGGGAAGGAGCCCCAGCATTTT
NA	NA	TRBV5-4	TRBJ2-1	CASSLGTTRNEQFF	TGTGCCAGCAGCTTGGGGACCACCCGCAATGAGCAGTTCTTC
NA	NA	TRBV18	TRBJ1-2	CASSTGGPYGYTF	TGTGCCAGCTCCACGGGGGGCCCCTATGGCTACACCTTC
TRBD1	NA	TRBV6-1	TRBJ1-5	CASSVGGQRPYSNQPQHF	TGTGCCAGCAGTGTTGGGGGACAGAGACCATATAGCAATCAGCCCCAGCATTTT
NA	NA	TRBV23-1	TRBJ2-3	CASSQSRPGTPCTDTQYF	TGCGCCAGCAGTCAATCACGTCCCGGGACACCCTGCACAGATACGCAGTATTTT
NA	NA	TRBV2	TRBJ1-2	CASGLGMDGYTF	TGTGCCAGCGGACTGGGAATGGATGGCTACACCTTC
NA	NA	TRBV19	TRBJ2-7	CASSTSNFVAGVYEQYF	TGTGCCAGTAGTACCAGCAATTTTGTGGCTGGGGTCTACGAGCAGTACTTC
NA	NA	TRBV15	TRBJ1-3	CATSRFPTGGNTIYF	TGTGCCACCAGCAGATTCCCGACAGGCGGAAACACCATATATTTT
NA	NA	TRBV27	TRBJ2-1	CASSPLGLSDGEQFF	TGTGCCAGCAGCCCTTTGGGGCTATCTGACGGTGAGCAGTTCTTC
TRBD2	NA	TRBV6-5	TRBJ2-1	CASRRGSGIYEQFF	TGTGCCAGCAGAAGGGGTAGCGGGATCTATGAGCAGTTCTTC
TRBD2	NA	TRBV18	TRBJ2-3	CASSPGTSKDTQYF	TGTGCCAGCTCACCCGGGACTAGCAAGGATACGCAGTATTTT
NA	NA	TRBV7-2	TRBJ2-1	CASRGRTKESNEQFF	TGTGCCAGCAGGGGACGGACAAAGGAAAGCAATGAGCAGTTCTTC